This T cell receptor (beta chain) was profiled in a study of blood T cell repertoires in COVID-19. With 4 bases removed from V and 0 bases from J, the gap between germline ends came to 14 bases. The length of the CDR3 is 15 residues. Germline CDR1 is SGHTS and CDR2 is YDEGEE. Some clones are missing from TCRdb's copy, which holds only in-frame ones; the method was immunoSEQ multiplex PCR. The sample comprises fewer than 250,000 clones, 65% to 80% of which are singletons, and 9.5% to 15% rests with the top ten. Sequenced sample: peripheral blood. This TCR came from a woman in her forties or fifties with acute or convalescent COVID-19. The genes are TRBV5-8 and TRBJ2-7; perhaps TRBD2 as D (5 bases). The CDR3 sequence is CASSPGVGSSYEQYF. The CDR3 nucleotides are TGTGCCAGCAGCCCCGGGGTGGGGAGCTCCTACGAGCAGTACTTC.